The text below deals with one TCR beta chain. This sample was taken from a study of blood T cell repertoires in COVID-19. Assay used: immunoSEQ multiplex PCR; TCRdb lists only in-frame clones, some missing. The table records about 210,000 clones, around 82% of them present only once. Germline V lookup: CDR1 SGHNT, CDR2 YYREEE (reference sequence). The CDR3 contains 13 residues. With 4 bases removed from V and 2 bases from J, the gap between germline ends came to 9 bases. The V call is TRBV5-4, the J call TRBJ1-2, with D hard to call. Specimen: peripheral blood. The origin of this receptor is a woman aged 40 to 49 with acute or convalescent COVID-19. This chain's CDR3 is CASSPDGNYGYTF. In nucleotides, the CDR3 is TGTGCCAGCAGCCCCGACGGGAACTATGGCTACACCTTC.